These 19 T cell receptor beta chains came from one sample sequenced in a study of T cell repertoires in cytomegalovirus infection. For these TCRs, the target antigens are not known. TCRdb processed the reads anew with MiXCR; each CDR3 protein has one entry. The sample has about 890,000 distinct CDR3 sequences; approximately 31% are singletons. This specimen was cultured CD8+ T cells from PBMCs, taken from culture after CMV antigen stimulation. The source of these receptors is a human donor in good health (CMV status not recorded). Some clones in this sample may be carry-over from other donors' samples.

The chain combines TRBV27 with TRBJ1-5, with TRBD1 matching 10 bases. This CDR3 has 14 residues. The germline V gene encodes CDR1 MNHEY and CDR2 SMNVEV (reference sequence). The junction had 7 bases not matched to a gene; V was cut back by 5 bases and J by 9 bases. Here the CDR3 reads CASSGGTGDAPQHF. For the CDR3, the DNA is TGTGCCAGCAGTGGGGGGACAGGGGATGCGCCCCAGCATTTT.

This clonotype was picked up many times. This sequence joins TRBV7-2 and TRBJ1-1; 8 bases line up with TRBD1. Losses at the gene ends were 2 bases for V and 1 base for J; bases not matched to a gene: 9. The CDR3 sequence is 17 residues long. Germline CDR1 is SGHTA and CDR2 is FQGNSA. CDR3 protein: CASSLNVAGGRNTEAFF. DNA for the CDR3: TGTGCCAGCAGCTTAAACGTGGCAGGGGGCCGGAACACTGAAGCTTTCTTT.

The chain is built from TRBV7-6 and TRBJ1-1; D remains ambiguous. The CDR3 has 15 residues. Trimming shortened V by 1 base and J by 2 bases, and 11 bases separated the two germline ends. CDR1 is SGHVS and CDR2 is FNYEAQ in the germline V gene. DNA of the CDR3: TGTGCCAGCAGCTTAGGAGGTGACACCAACACTGAAGCTTTCTTT. Translation gives CASSLGGDTNTEAFF.

V is TRBV10-3 and J is TRBJ1-5, with 11 positions matching TRBD1. J gave up 7 bases and V 0 bases, and 8 bases lay outside the gene matches. The CDR3 totals 17 residues. CDR1 and CDR2 from the germline V gene are ENHRY and SYGVKD. The CDR3 loop is CAISESGGQGVRQPQHF. DNA of the CDR3: TGTGCCATCAGTGAGTCAGGGGGACAGGGGGTACGACAGCCCCAGCATTTT.

V usage is TRBV7-9 and J usage is TRBJ2-7; D uncertain. The CDR3 consists of 13 residues. Germline V gives CDR1 SEHNR, CDR2 FQNEAQ (reference sequence). Trimming took off 5 bases at V and 3 bases at J, with 11 bases between the two ends. In DNA, the CDR3 is TGTGCCAGCAGCCAAGGTATAGACTACGAGCAGTACTTC. Protein product: CASSQGIDYEQYF.

In its sample, this clonotype was seen a few times. V is TRBV27 and J is TRBJ2-2; perhaps D is TRBD1 or TRBD2 (6 bases each). Germline V gene data show CDR1 as MNHEY and CDR2 as SMNVEV (reference sequence). The V and J ends lost 6 bases and 1 base respectively, with 15 bases between them. The CDR3 extends over 16 amino acids. CDR3 in amino acids: CASSTPGALNTGELFF. CDR3 nucleotides: TGTGCCAGCAGCACGCCGGGGGCCCTGAACACCGGGGAGCTGTTTTTT.

In its sample, this clonotype was seen once. The CDR3 protein is CASSFGTSGGPHEQFF. In DNA, the CDR3 is TGTGCCAGCAGCTTCGGGACTAGCGGGGGACCTCATGAGCAGTTCTTC. V usage is TRBV5-4 and J usage is TRBJ2-1; 14 bases are shared with TRBD2. Germline V gives CDR1 SGHNT, CDR2 YYREEE (reference sequence). There are 16 residues in the CDR3. V gave up 2 bases and J gave up 8 bases; unmatched junction bases: 6.

The chain links TRBV25-1 to TRBJ2-5; tentatively, D is TRBD1 (5 bases). The CDR3 totals 18 residues. V dropped 2 bases and J dropped 3 bases, with 22 bases sitting between them. Germline V gene sequence: CDR1 MGHDK, CDR2 SYGVNS. The CDR3 sequence is CASSEAPRTYAREETQYF. In DNA form, the CDR3 reads TGTGCCAGCAGTGAAGCCCCCCGGACATATGCCAGGGAAGAGACCCAGTACTTC.

This clonotype was counted between two and nine times. The genes are TRBV6-1 and TRBJ1-2; D may be TRBD1 (6 bases). The CDR3 has 14 residues. The V end was cut by 0 bases, the J end by 8 bases, with 13 bases between. Germline V CDR1 and CDR2: MNHNS, SASEGT. DNA for the CDR3: TGTGCCAGCAGTGAAGCCCCCAGGGGCGGCGGCTACACCTTC. The encoded protein is CASSEAPRGGGYTF.

This clonotype showed up just a few times. This chain links TRBV7-6 with TRBJ2-5; 14 bases align to TRBD2. With V trimmed by 0 bases and J by 1 base, 7 bases remained unmatched. Germline-derived CDR1 and CDR2 are SGHVS and FNYEAQ. There are 19 residues in the CDR3. This CDR3 is CASSLAIGLAGGLQETQYF. The CDR3 coding sequence is TGTGCCAGCAGCTTAGCGATCGGACTAGCGGGGGGCCTCCAAGAGACCCAGTACTTC.

This clonotype has just a few counts. The V call is TRBV10-3, the J call TRBJ1-3; tentative D call: TRBD1 (5 bases). Germline V gene data show CDR1 as ENHRY and CDR2 as SYGVKD. The V end was cut by 3 bases, the J end by 2 bases, with 14 bases between. The CDR3 has 16 amino acids. CDR3 in amino acids: CAISERGAETGNTIYF. The CDR3 nucleotides are TGTGCCATCAGTGAACGAGGGGCGGAAACTGGAAACACCATATATTTT.

CDR3 DNA sequence: TGTGCCAGCAATAACCGGGACAGCGGTTTATCACCCCTCCACTTT. Protein product: CASNNRDSGLSPLHF. The chain links TRBV6-1 to TRBJ1-6, with TRBD1 matching over 7 bases. CDR1 and CDR2 (germline): MNHNS, SASEGT. The trim removed 7 bases at V and 10 bases at J, leaving 13 bases unmatched. The CDR3 covers 15 residues.

This clonotype was seen a few times. The chain is built from TRBV4-1 and TRBJ2-3, with 16 bases aligning to TRBD2. Trimming at V came to 2 bases and at J to 8 bases, leaving 13 bases not matched to a gene. There are 19 residues in the CDR3. Germline lookup yields CDR1 MGHRA and CDR2 YSYEKL. The CDR3 DNA sequence: TGCGCCAGCAGCCAAATATCATCCGGGACTAGCGGGGGGGCAGGTACGCAGTATTTT. Its protein product is CASSQISSGTSGGAGTQYF.

V gene TRBV20-1 combines with J gene TRBJ1-5; D remains unclear. V was trimmed by 8 bases and J by 6 bases, leaving 20 bases between them. The CDR3 is made up of 14 amino acids. The V gene's germline CDR1 is DFQATT and CDR2 SNEGSKA (reference sequence). CDR3 region: CSSCDLPGCQPQHF. The CDR3 coding sequence is TGCAGTTCGTGTGACCTACCGGGATGTCAGCCCCAGCATTTT.

Points on this clonotype: An end of the junction does not agree with germline; a read error may underlie this. The V call is TRBV7-9, the J call TRBJ1-2; 10 positions agree with TRBD1. CDR1 SEHNR and CDR2 FQNEAQ come from the germline V gene (reference sequence). This CDR3 comprises 15 residues. The CDR3 sequence is CVSSSSDRGDYGYTF. The CDR3, as DNA: TGTGTCAGCAGCTCGTCGGACAGGGGGGACTATGGCTACACCTTC.

This clonotype appeared a few times. The rearrangement uses TRBV6-5 and TRBJ1-1; 10 bases match TRBD1. This CDR3 is built from 17 residues. Germline values: CDR1 MNHEY, CDR2 SVGAGI. Germline trimming cut 7 bases from V and 1 base from J; bases unmatched to any gene: 12. Here the CDR3 DNA reads TGTGCCAGCACTTTACGGGGGGGACAGGGGTCGAACACTGAAGCTTTCTTT. It encodes CASTLRGGQGSNTEAFF.

This clonotype was recorded a few times. The chain is built from TRBV5-5 and TRBJ2-1; 7 bases map to TRBD1. The CDR3 is made up of 15 amino acids. The junction had 6 bases not matched to a gene; V was cut back by 4 bases and J by 2 bases. Germline V lookup: CDR1 SGHKS, CDR2 YYEKEE (reference sequence). Here the CDR3 reads CASSMTGSTYNEQFF. The CDR3 DNA sequence: TGTGCCAGCAGCATGACAGGGAGTACCTACAATGAGCAGTTCTTC.

This clonotype has just a few counts. The rearrangement uses TRBV11-2 and TRBJ2-7; 9 bases agree with TRBD1. The CDR3 consists of 12 residues. CDR1 and CDR2 (germline): SGHAT, FQNNGV. Here the CDR3 DNA reads TGTGCCAGCAGCTTATTACAGGGGGCCAGCAACGTC. It codes for CASSLLQGASNV.

This chain joins TRBV9 and TRBJ2-3, with TRBD2 matching 7 bases. This CDR3 comprises 16 residues. Trimming cost V 3 bases and J 5 bases; bases outside gene matches: 12. Per germline, CDR1 SGDLS and CDR2 YYNGEE. The CDR3 DNA sequence: TGTGCCAGCAGCGGCAGGGAGGGAGTAGTGAGAGATACGCAGTATTTT. Its translation: CASSGREGVVRDTQYF.